This TCR beta chain was captured by sequencing in a study of cytomegalovirus exposure and HLA in healthy donors. The donors formed part of the approximately 120-subject validation cohort, distinct from the roughly 700-subject first cohort. The V gene lost 5 bases and the J gene lost 4 bases, with 12 bases spanning the gap. CDR3 length equals 13 residues. The germline gives CDR1 MNHEY, CDR2 SVGAGI. Only in-frame clones appear in the TCRdb table, and some are missing; sequencing was by immunoSEQ multiplex PCR. The table includes some 120,000 clones, approximately 91% detected once. This clonotype was obtained from a woman aged 18 to 35 in good health and CMV-seronegative. Sequences were obtained from PBMCs. V gene TRBV6-5 combines with J gene TRBJ2-7; D gene unclear. The CDR3 loop is CASSPGYQYEQYF. CDR3 sequence (DNA): TGTGCCAGCAGTCCAGGCTATCAATACGAGCAGTACTTC.